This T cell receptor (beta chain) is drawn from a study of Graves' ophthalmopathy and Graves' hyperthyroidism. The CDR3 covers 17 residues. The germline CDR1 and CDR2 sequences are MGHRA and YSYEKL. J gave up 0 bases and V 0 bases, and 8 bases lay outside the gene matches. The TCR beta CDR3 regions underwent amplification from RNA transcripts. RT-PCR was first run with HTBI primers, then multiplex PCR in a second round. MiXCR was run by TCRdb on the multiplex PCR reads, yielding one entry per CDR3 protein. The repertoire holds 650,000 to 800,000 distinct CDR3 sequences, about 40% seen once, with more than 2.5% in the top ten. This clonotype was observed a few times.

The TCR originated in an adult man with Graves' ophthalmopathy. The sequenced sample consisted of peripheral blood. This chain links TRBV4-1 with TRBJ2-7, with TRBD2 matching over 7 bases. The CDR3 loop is CASSQDAAGESSYEQYF. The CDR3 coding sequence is TGCGCCAGCAGCCAAGATGCGGCGGGGGAAAGCTCCTACGAGCAGTACTTC.